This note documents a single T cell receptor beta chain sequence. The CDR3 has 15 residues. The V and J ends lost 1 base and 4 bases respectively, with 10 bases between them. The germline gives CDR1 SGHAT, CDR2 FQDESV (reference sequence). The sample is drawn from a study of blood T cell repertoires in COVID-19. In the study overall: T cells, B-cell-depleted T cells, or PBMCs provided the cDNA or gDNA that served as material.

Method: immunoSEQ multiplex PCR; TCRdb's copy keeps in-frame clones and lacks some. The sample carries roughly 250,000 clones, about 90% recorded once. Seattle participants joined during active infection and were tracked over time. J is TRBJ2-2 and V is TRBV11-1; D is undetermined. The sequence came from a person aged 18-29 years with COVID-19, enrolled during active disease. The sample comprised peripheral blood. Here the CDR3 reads CASSLELRSTGELFF. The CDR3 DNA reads TGTGCCAGCAGCTTAGAGTTACGGAGCACCGGGGAGCTGTTTTTT.